A selection of T cell receptor beta chains follows, all from one sample in a study of blood T cell repertoires in COVID-19. The method was immunoSEQ multiplex PCR; TCRdb's version includes in-frame clones alone and lacks a portion of them. Seen here are about 6,600 clones, 89% observed once, and the top ten hold roughly 8%. Sequenced sample: peripheral blood. Receptor source: a human donor in a cohort sampled during active COVID-19. The donor label of this sample is uncertain. Both conserved end residues are part of each CDR3. D genes are given only for firm matches. Part of the rows lack a size; the others show once, few, many or a class for expanded clones.

.,TRBJ2-3,TRBV10-2,.,14,TGCGCCAGCAGTGAGAACTACGGGAGCGATACGCAGTATTTT,CASSENYGSDTQYF
.,TRBJ2-7,TRBV9,TRBD2,18,TGTGCCAGCAGCGTGATTCCGACTAGCGGGAGGCTCTCCTACGAGCAGTACTTC,CASSVIPTSGRLSYEQYF
.,TRBJ2-7,TRBV11-2,.,14,TGTGCCAGCAGCTTAGGACTCTCTTCCTACGAGCAGTACTTC,CASSLGLSSYEQYF
.,TRBJ2-6,TRBV27,TRBD1,15,TGTGCCAGCAGCCGACAGGGGGCAGGGGCCAACGTCCTGACTTTC,CASSRQGAGANVLTF
.,TRBJ2-7,TRBV5-1,.,14,TGCGCCAGCAGCTTGTCGGCCGGGGTCAACGAGCAGTACTTC,CASSLSAGVNEQYF
few,TRBJ2-7,TRBV5-4,TRBD1,13,TGTGCCAGCAGCTCTTGGGACAGTGAGGAGCAGTACTTC,CASSSWDSEEQYF
.,TRBJ1-1,TRBV4-2,.,14,TGTGCCAGCAGCCATAACCCGGGGAACACTGAAGCTTTCTTT,CASSHNPGNTEAFF
once,TRBJ1-2,TRBV29-1,.,13,TGCAGCGTTGAAGTGGGGGGATGGGATGGCTACACCTTC,CSVEVGGWDGYTF
.,TRBJ1-2,TRBV5-4,.,13,TGTGCCAGCAGCAACCAGGCCGGGGTAGGCTACACCTTC,CASSNQAGVGYTF
.,TRBJ1-6,TRBV30,.,17,TGTGCCTGGCTAAGGCCGGGTTCCCCGTCTTCTAATTCACCCCTCCACTTT,CAWLRPGSPSSNSPLHF
.,TRBJ1-5,TRBV6-5,.,14,TGTGCCAGCAGTTACTTAGGGGGTGGTCAGCCCCAGCATTTT,CASSYLGGGQPQHF
.,TRBJ2-7,TRBV6-5,TRBD2,13,TGTGCCAGCACCCCCGGGGGGGGTGGCGAGCAGTACTTC,CASTPGGGGEQYF
.,TRBJ2-1,TRBV18,.,14,TGTGCCAGCTCACTTCCAGGAATCTACAATGAGCAGTTCTTC,CASSLPGIYNEQFF
.,TRBJ2-5,TRBV4-1,TRBD2,21,TGCGCCAGCAGCCAAGATCGTCCAGGGAAGCGGGCTAGCGGGCGGGGGGAGACCCAGTACTTC,CASSQDRPGKRASGRGETQYF
.,TRBJ1-1,TRBV5-4,.,13,TGTGCCAGCAGCTTTCGGGGGGGCACTGAAGCTTTCTTT,CASSFRGGTEAFF
.,TRBJ2-3,TRBV4-1,TRBD1,15,TGCGCCAGCAGCACCGGGACAGGAGGCACAGATACGCAGTATTTT,CASSTGTGGTDTQYF
.,TRBJ2-3,TRBV25-1,.,16,TGTGCCAGCAGTCCCTCGGTGGGGGGGCCGGGAGATACGCAGTATTTT,CASSPSVGGPGDTQYF
.,TRBJ1-6,TRBV5-5,.,15,TGTGCCAGCAGCTTGGAGGTGGGGGCTAATTCACCCCTCCACTTT,CASSLEVGANSPLHF
once,TRBJ2-3,TRBV5-1,TRBD2,14,TGCGCCAGCACCCAGGGACTACACACAGATACGCAGTATTTT,CASTQGLHTDTQYF
once,TRBJ1-5,TRBV27,.,16,TGTGCCAGCAGTTTAGGGGGGGCGTTGAGCAATCAGCCCCAGCATTTT,CASSLGGALSNQPQHF
.,TRBJ1-2,TRBV3-1/TRBV3-2,TRBD1,14,TGTGCCAGCAGCCCTCGACAGGGCAGTTATGGCTACACCTTC,CASSPRQGSYGYTF
.,TRBJ2-4,TRBV7-9,.,14,TGTGCCAGCAGCTTATACAGGGACGGTGACATTCAGTACTTC,CASSLYRDGDIQYF
.,TRBJ2-7,TRBV29-1,.,11,TGCAGCGCCGGGAATGCCTACGAGCAGTACTTC,CSAGNAYEQYF
.,TRBJ2-5,TRBV7-2,TRBD1,14,TGTGCCAGCAGCTTTACGACAGGGGGGGAGACCCAGTACTTC,CASSFTTGGETQYF